This entry is about one TCR beta chain. This sample stems from a study of response to subunit inactivated influenza vaccine. In TCRdb, the RT-PCR reads were re-called with MiXCR into one record per CDR3 protein. The repertoire holds more than 400,000 distinct CDR3 sequences, with around 7.7% as singletons. The germline V gene has CDR1 MNHNS and CDR2 SASEGT. This CDR3 has 17 residues. V was cut by 2 bases and J by 0 bases, with 14 bases left in between. The sequenced sample was PBMCs from blood, obtained less than 30 months after vaccination. The sequence was obtained from a man between 45 and 75 years old who received an inactivated influenza vaccine. This chain connects TRBV6-1 to TRBJ2-1, with D perhaps matching TRBD2 (5 bases). The CDR3 DNA reads TGTGCCAGCAGTGAAAGAGCTCCGGGGAGCTCCTACAATGAGCAGTTCTTC. Its translation: CASSERAPGSSYNEQFF.